These 32 T cell receptor beta chains originate from one sample sequenced in a study of blood T cell repertoires in COVID-19. Measured with immunoSEQ multiplex PCR; TCRdb has only the in-frame clones, and not every one. The data show 100,000 to 150,000 clones, more than 85% seen once. Sequenced material: peripheral blood. All receptors derive from a man between 50 and 59 years old with active or convalescent COVID-19.

This rearrangement joins TRBV4-2 to TRBJ1-3; a weak D match, TRBD1 (5 bases). The V gene lost 1 base and the J gene lost 5 bases, with 9 bases spanning the gap. The V gene's germline CDR1 is LGHNA and CDR2 YNFKEQ. The CDR3 totals 14 residues. CDR3 residues: CASSQAGERNTIYF. Written as DNA, the CDR3 is TGTGCCAGCAGCCAAGCGGGGGAGAGAAACACCATATATTTT.

The V call is TRBV27, the J call TRBJ1-5, with TRBD1 as a possible D gene (6 bases). Trimming shortened V by 3 bases and J by 3 bases, and 12 bases separated the two germline ends. Germline loops: CDR1 MNHEY, CDR2 SMNVEV (reference sequence). This CDR3 is built from 15 residues. The CDR3 region has the DNA TGTGCCAGCAGTTTTGGGCAGGGGAACAATCAGCCCCAGCATTTT. Protein product: CASSFGQGNNQPQHF.

The chain is built from TRBV3-1 (or the pseudogene TRBV3-2) and TRBJ2-5; 14 nucleotides agree with TRBD2. The CDR3 runs to 18 residues. The V and J ends lost 1 base and 1 base, in that order; junction bases with no gene match: 5. CDR1 and CDR2 from the germline V gene are LGHDT and YNNKEL (reference sequence). The CDR3 spells CASSQAGTSGRLQETQYF. In DNA form, the CDR3 reads TGTGCCAGCAGCCAAGCCGGGACTAGCGGGAGACTCCAAGAGACCCAGTACTTC.

This chain connects TRBV19 to TRBJ1-6; tentative D call: TRBD1 (5 bases). The CDR3 is 15 residues long. Germline-derived CDR1 and CDR2 are LNHDA and SQIVND (reference sequence). Trimming pared 8 bases from V and 6 bases from J, leaving 17 bases between. The CDR3 coding sequence is TGTGCCAGTGCCCTGTCCAGGGATCGTAATTCACCCCTCCACTTT. This translates into CASALSRDRNSPLHF.

This rearrangement joins TRBV11-3 to TRBJ2-3, with TRBD1 matching over 10 bases. After removal of 5 bases from V and 4 bases from J, the junction contained 3 bases not matched to a gene. CDR1 SGHNT and CDR2 YENEEA come from the germline V gene. The CDR3 extends over 14 amino acids. CDR3 in DNA: TGTGCCAGCAGCCTCGGACAGGGGGCAGATACGCAGTATTTT. Its translation is CASSLGQGADTQYF.

This clone has only a few counts. Other DNA sequences in this specimen translate into the identical CDR3. V gene TRBV5-4 combines with J gene TRBJ2-5, with 9 bases identical to TRBD1. The CDR3 has 13 residues. Germline CDR1 is SGHNT and CDR2 is YYREEE (reference sequence). V shed 4 bases and J 5 bases; nucleotides not matched to a gene: 3. In DNA form, the CDR3 reads TGTGCCAGCAGCAGAACAGGGGGCGAGACCCAGTACTTC. It is translated as CASSRTGGETQYF.

This clone was counted only a few times. This chain joins TRBV12-5 and TRBJ1-5; D is undetermined. Germline CDR1 is LGHNT and CDR2 is FRNRAP. This CDR3 has 11 amino acids. For the CDR3, the DNA is TGTGCGTCAGGTATTGGTCAGCCCCAGCATTTT. Translating gives CASGIGQPQHF.

This chain connects TRBV6-5 to TRBJ2-3, with D possibly matching TRBD2 (7 bases). The CDR3 loop spans 15 amino acids. CDR1 is MNHEY and CDR2 is SVGAGI in the germline V gene. With 7 bases removed from V and 2 bases from J, the gap between germline ends came to 16 bases. CDR3 amino acids: CASIQGGELTDTQYF. As DNA, the CDR3 is TGTGCCAGCATCCAAGGGGGGGAACTCACAGATACGCAGTATTTT.

This chain links TRBV5-1 with TRBJ2-1, with 8 bases lining up with TRBD2. The CDR3 has 15 residues. Germline lookup yields CDR1 SGHRS and CDR2 YFSETQ. The trim removed 1 base at V and 8 bases at J, leaving 8 bases unmatched. The CDR3 loop is CASSLWSGRGYEQFF. For the CDR3, the DNA is TGCGCCAGCAGCTTGTGGAGCGGGAGAGGATATGAGCAGTTCTTC.

The chain recombines TRBV13 with TRBJ1-1; D possibly corresponds to TRBD1 (6 bases). The CDR3 contains 12 residues. The V and J ends lost 1 base and 8 bases respectively, with 8 bases between them. The germline CDR1 and CDR2 sequences are PRHDT and FYEKMQ (reference sequence). The CDR3 sequence: CASSLARGEAFF. The CDR3 DNA follows: TGTGCCAGCAGCTTAGCCAGGGGAGAAGCTTTCTTT.

This clone was found a few times. The chain uses TRBV6-1 and TRBJ2-2; 9 bases fit TRBD2. CDR3 size: 15 residues. The J segment lost 6 bases and the V segment lost 2 bases, leaving 4 bases of the junction unmatched. Per the germline V gene, CDR1 is MNHNS and CDR2 is SASEGT. The CDR3 is CASSERGRAPGELFF. Written as DNA, the CDR3 is TGTGCCAGCAGTGAACGCGGGAGGGCCCCCGGGGAGCTGTTTTTT.

The chain uses TRBV20-1 and TRBJ2-7, with TRBD1 matching over 8 bases. Germline V gives CDR1 DFQATT, CDR2 SNEGSKA (reference sequence). The length of the CDR3 is 12 residues. V was pared by 3 bases and J by 6 bases, with 4 bases of the junction left unmatched. The DNA for the CDR3 is TGCAGTGCTAGTGGGACAGGATTCGAGCAGTACTTC. Residues: CSASGTGFEQYF.

The rearrangement links TRBV4-3 to TRBJ2-7, with a weak D call TRBD1 (6 bases). In germline, CDR1 is LGHNA, CDR2 YSLEER. V lost 0 bases and J 2 bases, leaving 14 bases between the germline ends. This CDR3 contains 16 residues. Here the CDR3 DNA reads TGCGCCAGCAGCCAAGAAGTAACAGGGCCCCCCTACGAGCAGTACTTC. Protein sequence: CASSQEVTGPPYEQYF.

Here the CDR3 reads CSASIDGRSENEQYF. The CDR3 DNA reads TGCAGTGCTAGTATAGACGGGAGATCGGAAAACGAGCAGTACTTC. The rearrangement joins TRBV20-1 to TRBJ2-7, with D possibly TRBD2 on 6 matching bases. This CDR3 has 15 amino acids. Deletions cut 3 bases from V and 5 bases from J, with 20 bases between. Looked up from germline, CDR1 is DFQATT and CDR2 is SNEGSKA (reference sequence).

V usage is TRBV7-6 and J usage is TRBJ1-4; D possibly corresponds to TRBD1 (5 bases). The germline V and J ends were trimmed by 6 bases and 6 bases, with 17 bases remaining between them. The CDR3 has 15 residues. Germline CDR1 is SGHVS and CDR2 is FNYEAQ. CDR3 nucleotides: TGTGCCAGCAGAAAAACAGGCAGAGGTTATGAAAAACTGTTTTTT. It encodes CASRKTGRGYEKLFF.

The gene calls are TRBV3-1 (or the pseudogene TRBV3-2) and TRBJ2-3, with 12 bases lining up with TRBD2. Germline lookup yields CDR1 LGHDT and CDR2 YNNKEL (reference sequence). CDR3 length equals 17 residues. V dropped 5 bases and J dropped 1; count of bases not matched to a gene: 7. CDR3 nucleotide sequence: TGTGCCAGCAGCAAGAGACTAGCGGGAGATGGCACAGATACGCAGTATTTT. Encoded protein: CASSKRLAGDGTDTQYF.

V is TRBV29-1 and J is TRBJ2-5; 8 bases are a match to TRBD1. J was trimmed by 4 bases and V by 6 bases; bases with no gene match: 10. The CDR3 is 14 residues long. The germline CDR1 and CDR2 sequences are SQVTM and ANQGSEA. Here the CDR3 DNA reads TGCAGCGTGGCCCCTACAGGGGGAAGAGAGACCCAGTACTTC. As protein: CSVAPTGGRETQYF.

The genes are TRBV5-1 and TRBJ2-3, with a possible D match to TRBD2 (5 bases). V lost 4 bases and J lost 2, with 17 bases in between. Germline V lookup: CDR1 SGHRS, CDR2 YFSETQ. This CDR3 spans 16 amino acids. For the CDR3, the DNA is TGCGCCAGCAGCAACGAGGGCGTAGCAGACACAGATACGCAGTATTTT. This codes for CASSNEGVADTDTQYF.

CDR3: CASSVYAYEQYF. The CDR3 DNA reads TGTGCCAGCAGCGTGTATGCCTACGAGCAGTACTTC. The chain combines TRBV5-5 with TRBJ2-7; no definite D call. The CDR3 is made up of 12 amino acids. Germline CDR1 reads SGHKS; CDR2 reads YYEKEE (reference sequence). Deletions cut 4 bases from V and 2 bases from J, with 7 bases between.

This clone was observed a few times. The rearrangement uses TRBV2 and TRBJ1-1; 8 bases fit TRBD1. V lost 5 bases to trimming and J lost 12 bases; unmatched junction nucleotides: 11. This CDR3 has 13 residues. CDR1 is SNHLY, CDR2 FYNNEI, per germline. The CDR3 bases are TGTGCCAGCAGTATAATCCAGGACAGGGCACCTTTCTTT. This encodes CASSIIQDRAPFF. The variable domain in full, completed from reference TRBV2 and TRBJ1-1, reads EPEVTQTPSHQVTQMGQEVILRCVPISNHLYFYWYRQILGQKVEFLVSFYNNEISEKSEIFDDQFSVERPDGSNFTLKIRSTKLEDSAMYFCASSIIQDRAPFFGQGTRLTVV.

This chain links TRBV11-2 with TRBJ2-5, with D possibly being TRBD1 (6 bases). The CDR3 contains 15 residues. Deletions cut 2 bases from V and 7 bases from J, with 17 bases between. CDR1 is SGHAT, CDR2 FQNNGV, per germline. The CDR3 coding sequence is TGTGCCAGCAGCTTACTCGGACAGACTGCAGGGACCCAGTACTTC. Its protein is CASSLLGQTAGTQYF. Drawing the rest from reference TRBV11-2 and TRBJ2-5, the complete variable domain is EAGVAQSPRYKIIEKRQSVAFWCNPISGHATLYWYQQILGQGPKLLIQFQNNGVVDDSQLPKDRFSAERLKGVDSTLKIQPAKLEDSAVYLCASSLLGQTAGTQYFGPGTRLLVL.

The CDR3 bases are TGTGCCAGCAGTTTTCGGCCTGGACAGGCTCTTCCAGAAGAGACCCAGTACTTC. Residues: CASSFRPGQALPEETQYF. The chain uses TRBV28 and TRBJ2-5; 7 bases fit TRBD1. The CDR3 sequence is 18 residues long. Germline V gene data show CDR1 as MDHEN and CDR2 as SYDVKM. J lost 3 bases, V lost 3 bases, and 16 bases had no gene match.

The J gene is TRBJ1-1, the V gene TRBV20-1; unclear D gene. Between the trimmed V and J ends, which lost 2 bases and 5 bases, there was a span of 6 bases. The CDR3 is 11 amino acids. In germline, CDR1 is DFQATT, CDR2 SNEGSKA (reference sequence). The CDR3 coding sequence is TGCAGTGCTAGATCGGGGACTGAAGCTTTCTTT. It encodes CSARSGTEAFF.

This clone was observed once. The chain joins TRBV18 to TRBJ2-3; D is ambiguous. From germline, CDR1 is KGHSH and CDR2 LQKENI. Trimming removed 0 bases from V and 1 base from J, with 8 bases in between. The CDR3 contains 15 residues. The CDR3 here is CASSPPVGGTDTQYF. The CDR3 DNA reads TGTGCCAGCTCACCACCGGTGGGCGGCACAGATACGCAGTATTTT.

The gene calls are TRBV19 and TRBJ2-5; weak D call: TRBD2 (5 bases). Per the germline V gene, CDR1 is LNHDA and CDR2 is SQIVND (reference sequence). The CDR3 length is 12 residues. V was shortened by 1 base and J by 5 bases, with 5 bases between the two germline ends. DNA for the CDR3: TGTGCCAGTAGTATAGCGGGGGAGACCCAGTACTTC. This translates into CASSIAGETQYF.

The genes are TRBV6-6 and TRBJ2-1; D is possibly TRBD2 (6 bases). Trimming left V 3 bases short and J 12 bases short, with 12 bases between. CDR3 size: 12 residues. Germline assignment: CDR1 MNHNY and CDR2 SVGAGI (reference sequence). DNA of the CDR3: TGTGCCAGCAGTTATGAGACTAGGGGGCAGTTCTTC. Its protein product is CASSYETRGQFF.

The rearrangement joins TRBV5-4 to TRBJ2-7, with a weak D call TRBD1 (7 bases). In germline, CDR1 is SGHNT, CDR2 YYREEE (reference sequence). The CDR3 extends over 15 amino acids. Trimming left V 3 bases short and J 2 bases short, with 15 bases between. CDR3 sequence reads: CASSSGGQSTYEQYF. The DNA of the CDR3 is TGTGCCAGCAGCTCCGGGGGACAGAGCACCTACGAGCAGTACTTC.

V usage is TRBV6-5 and J usage is TRBJ1-2; a weak D match, TRBD1 (6 bases). CDR3 size: 12 residues. Deletions cut 7 bases from V and 6 bases from J, with 12 bases between. Germline V CDR1 and CDR2: MNHEY, SVGAGI. CDR3 DNA: TGTGCCAGCACGAGGGGGGGAGATGGCTACACCTTC. Translating gives CASTRGGDGYTF.

The chain has TRBV30 and TRBJ2-5; D not certain. V was cut by 3 bases and J by 5 bases, with 13 bases left in between. The germline V gene encodes CDR1 GTSNPN and CDR2 SVGIG (reference sequence). The CDR3 consists of 13 residues. This CDR3 is CAWRLLGPETQYF. The CDR3 DNA reads TGTGCCTGGAGGCTACTTGGTCCCGAGACCCAGTACTTC.

The V and J genes are TRBV2 and TRBJ1-4; D possibly corresponds to TRBD1 (6 bases). The germline gives CDR1 SNHLY, CDR2 FYNNEI. Trimming took 8 bases from V and 0 from J, leaving 13 bases between them. The CDR3 sequence is 15 residues long. The CDR3 nucleotides read TGTGCCAGCCAGACAGGTCGAGCAACTAATGAAAAACTGTTTTTT. Translation: CASQTGRATNEKLFF.

The chain couples TRBV7-9 to TRBJ2-2, with 7 bases that match TRBD1. The CDR3 is made up of 15 amino acids. CDR1 is SEHNR and CDR2 is FQNEAQ in the germline V gene (reference sequence). After removal of 5 bases from V and 6 bases from J, the junction contained 9 bases not matched to a gene. This CDR3 reads CASSQGGGGAGELFF. The CDR3 DNA is TGTGCCAGCAGCCAAGGGGGCGGCGGAGCCGGGGAGCTGTTTTTT.

This clone has a handful of counts. CDR3 region: CASSAGFSVEKLFF. CDR3 DNA sequence: TGTGCCAGCAGTGCCGGGTTTAGTGTTGAAAAACTGTTTTTT. V usage is TRBV7-9 and J usage is TRBJ1-4; D unclear. Germline CDR1 SEHNR, CDR2 FQNEAQ (reference sequence). Trimming pared 6 bases from V and 7 bases from J, leaving 15 bases between. The CDR3 sequence is 14 residues long.